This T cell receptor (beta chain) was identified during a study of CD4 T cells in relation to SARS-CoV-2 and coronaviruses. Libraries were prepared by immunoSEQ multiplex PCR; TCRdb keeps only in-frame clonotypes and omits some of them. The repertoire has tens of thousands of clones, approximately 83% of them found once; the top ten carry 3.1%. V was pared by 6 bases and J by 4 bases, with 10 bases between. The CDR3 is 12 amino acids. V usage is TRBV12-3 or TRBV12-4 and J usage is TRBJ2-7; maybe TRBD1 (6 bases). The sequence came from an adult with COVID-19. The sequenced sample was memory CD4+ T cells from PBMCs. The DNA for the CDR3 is TGTGCCAGCAGCCTACAGGGTTACGAGCAGTACTTC. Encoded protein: CASSLQGYEQYF.